This T cell receptor beta chain was sequenced for a study of spatial heterogeneity in lung cancer. Whole-study findings and limits: Ubiquitous expanded TCR counts tracked ubiquitous nonsynonymous mutations; regional expanded TCR counts tracked regional nonsynonymous mutations. Counts of expanded alpha and beta TCRs within tumors tracked the tumor nonsynonymous mutation count.

Described time point: sample taken at primary tumor resection. Unsorted whole RNA from tumor, nontumor lung or frozen PBMC underwent sequencing. CDR1 is GTSNPN, CDR2 SVGIG, per germline (reference sequence). The CDR3 sequence is 12 residues long. The germline V and J ends were trimmed by 3 bases and 7 bases, with 12 bases remaining between them. This clonotype was counted at least ten times. Its antigen is not identified. Unique molecular identifiers, one per molecule, were present on every TCR cDNA molecule. TCRdb passed the 5' RACE reads through MiXCR, listing each CDR3 protein once. The sample consists of roughly 6,400 distinct CDR3 sequences, around 7% of them appearing once.

The source was lung tumor tissue, collected at surgery. The chain recombines TRBV30 with TRBJ1-1; tentatively, D is TRBD1 (5 bases). This TCR was sampled from a male donor with early-stage non-small cell lung cancer. The CDR3 here is CAWSPSGFEAFF. The CDR3 nucleotides read TGTGCCTGGAGCCCATCAGGGTTTGAAGCTTTCTTT.